The 2 T cell receptor beta chains below all came from one sample that was sequenced in a study of CD8 T cells in ankylosing spondylitis. TCRdb used MiXCR to reprocess the 5' RACE reads, holding one entry per CDR3 protein. The data hold around 18,000 distinct CDR3 sequences, with roughly 8% observed a single time. Specimen: blood. Source of these receptors: a male donor with ankylosing spondylitis or in good health (not recorded which).

As DNA, the CDR3 is TGTGCCAGCAGTTTATGGGCAGGGGGAGCCGCAACTAATGAAAAACTGTTTTTT. This encodes CASSLWAGGAATNEKLFF. The rearrangement links TRBV12-3 or TRBV12-4 to TRBJ1-4, with 7 bases aligning to TRBD1. This CDR3 region has 18 residues. The ends lost 2 bases at V and 0 bases at J; junction bases unmatched: 9.

This clonotype was found many times. V is TRBV7-9 and J is TRBJ2-1; D unclear. Germline V gives CDR1 SEHNR, CDR2 FQNEAQ (reference sequence). V gave up 5 bases and J gave up 10 bases, with 15 bases separating them. The CDR3 runs 13 residues. In nucleotides, the CDR3 is TGTGCCAGCAGCCTCCCAACCCTGCGGGAGCAGTTCTTC. Protein: CASSLPTLREQFF.